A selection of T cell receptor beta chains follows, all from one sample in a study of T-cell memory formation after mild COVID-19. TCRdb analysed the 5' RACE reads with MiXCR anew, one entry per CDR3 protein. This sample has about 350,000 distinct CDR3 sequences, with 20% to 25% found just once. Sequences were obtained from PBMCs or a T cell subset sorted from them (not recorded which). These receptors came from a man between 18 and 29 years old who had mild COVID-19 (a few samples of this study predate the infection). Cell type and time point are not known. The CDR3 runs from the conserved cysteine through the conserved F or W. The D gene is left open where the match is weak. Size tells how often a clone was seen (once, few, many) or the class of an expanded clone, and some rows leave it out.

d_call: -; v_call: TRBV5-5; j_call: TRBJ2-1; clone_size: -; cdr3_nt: TGTGCCAGCAGGATAAAGACCGGGATGAGTGCCTACAATGAGCAGTTCTTC; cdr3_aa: CASRIKTGMSAYNEQFF
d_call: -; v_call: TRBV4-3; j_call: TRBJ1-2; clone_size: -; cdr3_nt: TGCGCCAGCAGCCAAGAAAGTTGGCAGCCTAACTATGGCTACACCTTC; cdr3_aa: CASSQESWQPNYGYTF
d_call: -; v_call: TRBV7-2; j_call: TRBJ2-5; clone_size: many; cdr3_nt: TGTGCCAGCAGCTTAGCGGGAACGTACCAAGAGACCCAGTACTTC; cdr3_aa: CASSLAGTYQETQYF
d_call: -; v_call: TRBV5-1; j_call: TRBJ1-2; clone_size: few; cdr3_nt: TGCGCCAGCAGCCAAAGATTACAACCCCCTCGGGGCTACACCTTC; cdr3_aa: CASSQRLQPPRGYTF
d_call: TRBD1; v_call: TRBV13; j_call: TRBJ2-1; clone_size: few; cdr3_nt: TGTGCCAGCAGCCCGCGGACAGGTGACAATGAGCAGTTCTTC; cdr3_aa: CASSPRTGDNEQFF
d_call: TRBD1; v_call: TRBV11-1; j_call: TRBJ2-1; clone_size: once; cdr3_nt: TGTGCCAGCAGCGGAGCCGGGACAGGACTCTACAATGAGCAGTTCTTC; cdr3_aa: CASSGAGTGLYNEQFF
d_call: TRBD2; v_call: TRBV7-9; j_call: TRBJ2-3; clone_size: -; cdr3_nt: TGTGCCAGCAGCTCCCCCGGGACTAGCCTTTCTAGCACAGATACGCAGTATTTT; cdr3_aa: CASSSPGTSLSSTDTQYF
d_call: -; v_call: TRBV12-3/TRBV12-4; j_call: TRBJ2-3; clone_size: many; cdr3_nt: TGTGCCAGCAGCTTGTTAGATACGCAGTATTTT; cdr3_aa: CASSLLDTQYF
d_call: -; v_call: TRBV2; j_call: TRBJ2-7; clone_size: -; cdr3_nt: TGTGCCAGCAGTGAAGTTCGACAGTTCAAGCGGGAGCAGTACTTC; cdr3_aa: CASSEVRQFKREQYF
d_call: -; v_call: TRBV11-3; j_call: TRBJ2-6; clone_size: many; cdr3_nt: TGTGCCAGCAGCTCACCTGGGGCCAACGTCCTGACTTTC; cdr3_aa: CASSSPGANVLTF
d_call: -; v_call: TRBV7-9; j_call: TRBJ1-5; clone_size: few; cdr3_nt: TGTGCCAGCAGCTTAGCCCCGCCGGGCAGGGGAGGCAATCAGCCCCAGCATTTT; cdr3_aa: CASSLAPPGRGGNQPQHF
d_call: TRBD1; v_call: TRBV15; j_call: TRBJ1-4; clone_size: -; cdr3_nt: TGTGCCACCAGCAGACAGGGGGCTGGAGAAAAACTGTTTTTT; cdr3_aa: CATSRQGAGEKLFF
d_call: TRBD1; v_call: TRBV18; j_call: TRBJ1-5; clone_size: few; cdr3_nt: TGTGCCAGCTCAAAAGCCGGGACAGGGAGGCAGCCCCAGCATTTT; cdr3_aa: CASSKAGTGRQPQHF
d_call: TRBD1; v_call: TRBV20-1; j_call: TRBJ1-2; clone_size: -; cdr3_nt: TGCAGTGCTAGACCTAGCCCCGAACAGGGGTTCGGTGGCTACACCTTC; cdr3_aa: CSARPSPEQGFGGYTF
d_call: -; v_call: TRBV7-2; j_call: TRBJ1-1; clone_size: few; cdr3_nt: TGTGCCAGCAGCTTAACCCCCAGGAACACTGAAGCTTTCTTT; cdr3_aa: CASSLTPRNTEAFF